The entry below describes one TCR beta chain. The specificity of this receptor is unknown. No much larger clone is present one base from it, and per-base qualities are unavailable. The CDR3 measures 16 amino acids from cysteine to phenylalanine. Only the CDR3 DNA stays, 48 bases, in frame from base 1. Deletion took 4 bases off V and 0 bases off J, with a span of 13 bases between the germline ends. The germline V gene gives CDR1 as SGHRS and CDR2 as YFSETQ. This specimen comes from a study of a mutant IDH1 vaccine in newly diagnosed glioma (dated by TCRdb to about 2021). Background on the whole study: In the chemotherapy-containing groups, vaccination started alongside temozolomide cycles, whereas in patients who had radiotherapy alone it started 4-6 weeks after radiotherapy. Of the approximately 30 treated patients, 62.5% were male and about 40% were female, and a mean age of approximately 40 years was recorded. Before enrollment, patients had received standard therapy of radiotherapy alone, temozolomide alone, or radiochemotherapy with temozolomide; most received the combination. Visit V12 was the week-35 safety follow-up and visit V13 was the week-47 end of study. Peripheral blood was drawn at six visits: V03 (baseline), V05, V07, V10, V12 and V13. For exploratory analyses, fewer than 30 treated patients had longitudinal TCRB deep sequencing done wherever samples were available.

The research as a whole found: It was noted by the authors that analyses of patient blood samples could not be reproduced owing to sample limitations. PBMC samples for TCRB deep sequencing were selected based on availability. No apparent relationship was observed between pseudoprogression and alterations in the top peripheral T cell clonotypes detected by TCRB sequencing. Across multiple MHC alleles, vaccine-induced immune responses were seen in around 93% of patients.

Library preparation employed the immunoSEQ multiplex PCR assay. Following the manufacturer's protocol, the hsTCRB Kit was used to amplify rearranged TCR beta chain sequences. TCRB libraries were sequenced on an Illumina MiSeq. For the original study's pipeline: The kit vendor's proprietary platform handled demultiplexing, trimming and gene mapping. Here the immuneACCESS table is served through TCRdb, limited to in-frame sequences with V and J called. Missing clones are a known gap in these copies; in checked studies unresolved V genes cover under half, and the rest lacks a known reason. That table furnishes V, J and clone size, whereas the DNA furnished D and trimming. For this sample the table gives some 42,000 clones, of which 75% to 85% were detected only once. The top ten clonotypes cover roughly 5% of the sample. The label giving this sample's time point can be read as: week 35, safety follow-up. Every vaccine dose consisted of 300 ug of a 20-mer mutant IDH1 peptide in Montanide, administered subcutaneously together with topical imiquimod. Across visits V03 through V10, patients got a total of eight vaccinations, given in weeks 1, 3, 5, 7, 11, 15, 19 and 23. The donors had newly diagnosed IDH1-mutant astrocytomas of WHO grade 3 or 4 that showed loss of nuclear ATRX. The samples were drawn from NOA16, a multicentre, single-arm, open-label phase I trial in Germany that tested a mutant IDH1 peptide vaccine in humans for the first time. Genomic DNA for TCRB sequencing was extracted from EDTA blood using the DNeasy Blood and Tissue Kit.

This material consisted of PBMCs, taken from a glioma patient whose treatment included an IDH1 peptide vaccine. The receptor was derived from a woman between 45 and 65 years old with glioma. The sequence joins TRBV5-1 to TRBJ1-4; D gene: possibly TRBD1, on 6 matching bases. The CDR3 sequence is CASSLGTPATNEKLFF. At the DNA level, the sequence is TGCGCCAGCAGCCTGGGGACACCCGCAACTAATGAAAAACTGTTTTTT. The entire variable domain, with the stretches around the CDR3 drawn from the reference TRBV5-1 and TRBJ1-4 proteins, is KAGVTQTPRYLIKTRGQQVTLSCSPISGHRSVSWYQQTPGQGLQFLFEYFSETQRNKGNFPGRFSGRQFSNSRSEMNVSTLELGDSALYLCASSLGTPATNEKLFFGSGTQLSVL.